The 6 T cell receptor beta chains presented below share a single source sample, sequenced in a study of shared clonotypes between healthy human individuals. Profiling relied on immunoSEQ multiplex PCR, and the TCRdb table lists in-frame clones only, not all of them. The repertoire has approximately 2.5 million clones, roughly 93% of them found once; the top ten carry approximately 0.36%. Material: naive CD4+ T cells from PBMCs. The subset was: CD45RA+ positively selected. These receptors were collected from a man aged 18 to 30 in good health. Some clones in this sample may be carry-over from other donors' samples.

The chain carries TRBV5-4 and TRBJ2-1; 10 nucleotides match TRBD1. Germline V gene data show CDR1 as SGHNT and CDR2 as YYREEE (reference sequence). CDR3 length: 16 amino acids. The V and J ends lost 4 bases and 4 bases, in that order; junction bases with no gene match: 8. The CDR3 bases are TGTGCCAGCAGCGCCGGGGGGGGACAGGGGTACAATGAGCAGTTCTTC. This encodes CASSAGGGQGYNEQFF.

The chain carries TRBV7-3 and TRBJ1-3; D ambiguous. Germline CDR1 and CDR2: SGHTA and FQGTGA. The CDR3 totals 13 residues. Trimming pared 5 bases from V and 4 bases from J, leaving 9 bases between. This CDR3 is CASSPNIGNTIYF. The CDR3 DNA is TGTGCCAGCAGCCCCAATATCGGAAACACCATATATTTT.

A few counts support this clone. J is TRBJ1-5 and V is TRBV29-1; D is ambiguous. The CDR3 totals 12 residues. Germline V CDR1 and CDR2: SQVTM, ANQGSEA. V lost 7 bases to trimming and J lost 4 bases, with 11 bases between them. CDR3 region: CSAAAGNQPQHF. The CDR3 DNA reads TGCAGCGCGGCCGCTGGGAATCAGCCCCAGCATTTT. Variable domain in full (rest from reference TRBV29-1 and TRBJ1-5): SAVISQKPSRDICQRGTSLTIQCQVDSQVTMMFWYRQQPGQSLTLIATANQGSEATYESGFVIDKFPISRPNLTFSTLTVSNMSPEDSSIYLCSAAAGNQPQHFGDGTRLSIL.

The J gene is TRBJ2-3, the V gene TRBV28; the match to TRBD2 covers 8 bases. Unmatched junction bases numbered 8, after V lost 8 bases and J lost 4 bases. Germline V gene data show CDR1 as MDHEN and CDR2 as SYDVKM. The CDR3 has 14 residues. The CDR3 nucleotides read TGTGCCAGCTTGGCGGGAGGCATCCCAGATACGCAGTATTTT. Translated: CASLAGGIPDTQYF.

The J gene is TRBJ2-7, the V gene TRBV2; 8 bases fit TRBD2. The CDR3 consists of 15 residues. CDR1 SNHLY and CDR2 FYNNEI come from the germline V gene. Trimming removed 4 bases from V and 6 bases from J; junction bases left unmatched: 11. The CDR3 DNA is TGTGCCAGCAGTGGCTTCGACGGGAGGGACTCCGAGCAGTACTTC. Its protein product is CASSGFDGRDSEQYF. The full variable domain, with the rest looked up from reference TRBV2 and TRBJ2-7, is EPEVTQTPSHQVTQMGQEVILRCVPISNHLYFYWYRQILGQKVEFLVSFYNNEISEKSEIFDDQFSVERPDGSNFTLKIRSTKLEDSAMYFCASSGFDGRDSEQYFGPGTRLTVT.

This chain links TRBV6-1 with TRBJ1-4; 7 bases align to TRBD1. V shed 3 bases and J 0 bases; nucleotides not matched to a gene: 1. The length of the CDR3 is 15 residues. Germline V CDR1 and CDR2: MNHNS, SASEGT. CDR3 DNA: TGTGCCAGCAGTGAGGGACAGTCAACTAATGAAAAACTGTTTTTT. Its translation: CASSEGQSTNEKLFF.